The 21 T cell receptor beta chains reported below all come from one sample, sequenced in a study of vaccination effects on CD4 cells after COVID-19. TCRdb's copy holds only in-frame clones and misses some; the assay was immunoSEQ multiplex PCR. The data contain roughly 25,000 clones, about 84% of them singletons. No antigen has been identified for these receptors. Before sequencing, viral peptide pools were used by the ViraFEST assay to expand antigen-specific CD4+ T cells. Between days 10 and 11 of culture, CD4+ T cells were separated out. This person caught SARS-CoV-2 sometime from March to December 2020, and PCR testing confirmed the infection. This material consisted of CD4+ T cells from PBMCs cultured with HCoV-NL63 spike peptides, taken before COVID-19 vaccination. The receptors originated from a human donor who had a prior SARS-CoV-2 infection.

This rearrangement joins TRBV21-1 to TRBJ2-1; the table's D call of TRBD1 was not tested on the DNA. TRBV21-1 is a documented pseudogene. The CDR3 loop spans 22 amino acids. CDR3 sequence (DNA): TGTGCCAGCAGCAAACTATACGACAGTGAACACCCACCATCTCACCATTACAATGAGCAGTTCTTC. This codes for CASSKLYDSEHPPSHHYNEQFF.

CDR3 sequence: CASGDQPTGGSYEQYF. DNA for the CDR3: TGCGCCAGCGGCGACCAACCGACAGGGGGGTCCTACGAGCAGTACTTC. The chain is built from TRBV5-1 and TRBJ2-7; 9 bases are a match to TRBD1. The CDR3 covers 16 residues. V shed 7 bases and J 1 base; nucleotides not matched to a gene: 12. Per the germline V gene, CDR1 is SGHRS and CDR2 is YFSETQ.

This chain connects TRBV11-2 to TRBJ2-3; TRBD2 matches at 10 bases. The germline gives CDR1 SGHAT, CDR2 FQNNGV. Trimming removed 3 bases from V and 2 bases from J; junction bases left unmatched: 8. The CDR3 covers 17 residues. In nucleotides, the CDR3 is TGTGCCAGCAGCTTTGGTATAGCGGGGGGCATCACAGATACGCAGTATTTT. As protein: CASSFGIAGGITDTQYF.

This clone appeared a few times. The rearrangement joins TRBV7-9 to TRBJ1-1, with D unresolved. V was clipped by 6 bases and J by 4 bases, with 9 bases between them. Germline CDR1 is SEHNR and CDR2 is FQNEAQ (reference sequence). The CDR3 runs to 12 residues. CDR3 in DNA: TGTGCCAGCAGTTATTTGACCACTGAAGCTTTCTTT. Translation: CASSYLTTEAFF.

V and J are TRBV4-2 and TRBJ2-4; the D is unclear. From germline, CDR1 is LGHNA and CDR2 YNFKEQ. This CDR3 comprises 15 residues. V was pared by 0 bases and J by 0 bases, with 6 bases between. The CDR3 coding sequence is TGTGCCAGCAGCCAAGACGGCGTAGCCAAAAACATTCAGTACTTC. Translated: CASSQDGVAKNIQYF.

The chain recombines TRBV5-5 with TRBJ1-2; D unclear. CDR3 size: 13 residues. Trimming left V 3 bases short and J 5 bases short, with 11 bases between. Looked up from germline, CDR1 is SGHKS and CDR2 is YYEKEE (reference sequence). The CDR3 spells CASSYLGSYGYTF. CDR3 DNA: TGTGCCAGCAGCTACCTCGGTTCTTATGGCTACACCTTC.

This rearrangement joins TRBV7-9 to TRBJ2-1, with TRBD1 matching over 7 bases. In germline, CDR1 is SEHNR, CDR2 FQNEAQ (reference sequence). The junction had 10 bases not matched to a gene; V was cut back by 3 bases and J by 5 bases. This CDR3 contains 16 residues. Written as DNA, the CDR3 is TGTGCCAGCAGCTTCGTCCCCGGACAGGTTGACAATGAGCAGTTCTTC. Amino acids: CASSFVPGQVDNEQFF. The full variable domain, rest sourced from reference TRBV7-9 and TRBJ2-1, is DTGVSQNPRHKITKRGQNVTFRCDPISEHNRLYWYRQTLGQGPEFLTYFQNEAQLEKSRLLSDRFSAERPKGSFSTLEIQRTEQGDSAMYLCASSFVPGQVDNEQFFGPGTRLTVL.

A few counts support this clone. CDR3 sequence reads: CASSQGIYRTNTGELFF. CDR3 in DNA: TGCGCCAGCAGCCAAGGAATCTACAGGACAAACACCGGGGAGCTGTTTTTT. The V and J genes are TRBV4-1 and TRBJ2-2; perhaps TRBD1 as D (5 bases). CDR1 and CDR2 (germline): MGHRA, YSYEKL. This CDR3 spans 17 amino acids. Trimming left V 1 base short and J 2 bases short, with 14 bases between.

This clone is termed medium-sized (0.01 to 0.1%). The V call is TRBV7-2, the J call TRBJ2-5, with TRBD2 matching over 7 bases. J lost 1 base, V lost 5 bases, and 4 bases had no gene match. The germline V gene encodes CDR1 SGHTA and CDR2 FQGNSA. CDR3 length equals 14 residues. Here the CDR3 reads CASSRGDSQETQYF. CDR3 sequence (DNA): TGTGCCAGCAGCCGGGGGGACTCCCAAGAGACCCAGTACTTC.

This clone has a single count. CDR3 in amino acids: CASSRTSGLYNEQFF. CDR3 sequence (DNA): TGCGCCAGCAGCCGAACTAGCGGACTCTACAATGAGCAGTTCTTC. This chain joins TRBV5-1 and TRBJ2-1, with TRBD2 matching 8 bases. The V gene end was trimmed by 4 bases and the J gene end by 3 bases; junction bases not matched to a gene: 6. Germline V gene data show CDR1 as SGHRS and CDR2 as YFSETQ. The length of the CDR3 is 15 residues.

The chain joins TRBV7-8 to TRBJ2-3, with D hard to call. CDR1 and CDR2 from the germline V gene are SGHVS and FQNEAQ. Deletions cut 8 bases from V and 0 bases from J, with 12 bases between. There are 14 residues in the CDR3. The CDR3 sequence: CASGLSASTDTQYF. The CDR3 DNA is TGTGCCAGCGGCCTCTCAGCTAGCACAGATACGCAGTATTTT.

This clone occurred once. The rearrangement uses TRBV27 and TRBJ2-1; 9 positions agree with TRBD2. V lost 6 bases, J lost 2 bases, and 14 bases stayed unmatched. This CDR3 spans 18 amino acids. CDR1 and CDR2 from the germline V gene are MNHEY and SMNVEV (reference sequence). CDR3 coding DNA: TGTGCCAGCAGGACAGTCCCTTTATTAGCGGGGGCCTACAATGAGCAGTTCTTC. It encodes CASRTVPLLAGAYNEQFF.

The chain couples TRBV5-1 to TRBJ1-1; 7 bases align to TRBD1. Germline values: CDR1 SGHRS, CDR2 YFSETQ. This CDR3 is 14 amino acids long. J was trimmed by 4 bases and V by 4 bases; bases with no gene match: 7. The DNA of the CDR3 is TGCGCCAGCAGCACCACAGGGGTGAGCACTGAAGCTTTCTTT. It translates to CASSTTGVSTEAFF.

The rearrangement links TRBV10-3 to TRBJ2-7; 8 bases are shared with TRBD2. V lost 6 bases to trimming and J lost 2 bases; unmatched junction nucleotides: 6. The CDR3 is 14 residues long. Germline V gene lookup returns CDR1 ENHRY and CDR2 SYGVKD. Here the CDR3 reads CAIRGAGDPYEQYF. CDR3 bases: TGTGCCATCAGGGGAGCGGGGGACCCCTACGAGCAGTACTTC.

On this clone itself: One end of the junction is discordant with germline, which a read error may explain. The rearrangement uses TRBV18 and TRBJ2-3; D call uncertain. The germline V gene has CDR1 KGHSH and CDR2 LQKENI. This CDR3 is 13 amino acids long. For the CDR3, the DNA is TGTGCCACCTCAGACTCTAGCACAGATACGCAGTATTTT. Translated, it gives CATSDSSTDTQYF. Full variable domain (outside the CDR3, taken from reference TRBV18 and TRBJ2-3): NAGVMQNPRHLVRRRGQEARLRCSPMKGHSHVYWYRQLPEEGLKFMVYLQKENIIDESGMPKERFSAEFPKEGPSILRIQQVVRGDSAAYFCATSDSSTDTQYFGPGTRLTVL.

V gene TRBV27 combines with J gene TRBJ1-2; a possible D gene is TRBD1 (6 bases). From germline, CDR1 is MNHEY and CDR2 SMNVEV (reference sequence). The CDR3 length is 16 residues. V was cut by 6 bases and J by 3 bases, with 20 bases left in between. In DNA form, the CDR3 reads TGTGCCAGCAGCCTCACCCCCAGGACAGACTACTATGGCTACACCTTC. This encodes CASSLTPRTDYYGYTF.

The chain carries TRBV5-1 and TRBJ1-1; no clear D. Trimming pared 0 bases from V and 4 bases from J, leaving 7 bases between. This CDR3 has 13 residues. CDR1 is SGHRS, CDR2 YFSETQ, per germline. The CDR3 here is CASSLAGFTEAFF. The CDR3 nucleotides read TGCGCCAGCAGCTTGGCCGGTTTCACTGAAGCTTTCTTT.

In this sample, this clone turned up a few times. The V call is TRBV20-1, the J call TRBJ1-1, with 10 bases fitting TRBD1. The CDR3 consists of 13 residues. J gave up 9 bases and V 3 bases, and 7 bases lay outside the gene matches. Germline CDR1 reads DFQATT; CDR2 reads SNEGSKA (reference sequence). CDR3 nucleotide sequence: TGCAGTGCTAGTAGTCTGACAGGGGGCAAAGCTTTCTTT. Its translation: CSASSLTGGKAFF.

The chain carries TRBV5-1 and TRBJ2-7; 7 bases align to TRBD2. Germline lookup yields CDR1 SGHRS and CDR2 YFSETQ. Unmatched junction bases numbered 5, after V lost 4 bases and J lost 1 base. The CDR3 sequence is 14 residues long. The CDR3 loop reads CASSIGTNSYEQYF. The CDR3 nucleotides are TGCGCCAGCAGCATCGGGACTAATTCCTACGAGCAGTACTTC.

The rearrangement links TRBV7-3 to TRBJ1-6; D unclear. The V gene's germline CDR1 is SGHTA and CDR2 FQGTGA. Trimming shortened V by 1 base and J by 7 bases, and 5 bases separated the two germline ends. This CDR3 has 13 amino acids. CDR3 amino acids: CASSLMANSPLHF. The DNA for the CDR3 is TGTGCCAGCAGCTTAATGGCGAATTCACCCCTCCACTTT.

This clone was counted a single time. This chain joins TRBV5-1 and TRBJ2-3; 8 nucleotides line up with TRBD2. After removal of 7 bases from V and 0 bases from J, the junction contained 7 bases not matched to a gene. Germline V gene sequence: CDR1 SGHRS, CDR2 YFSETQ. This CDR3 region has 15 residues. CDR3 coding DNA: TGCGCCAGCGGCACTAGCGGAAGTAGCACAGATACGCAGTATTTT. Amino acid sequence: CASGTSGSSTDTQYF.